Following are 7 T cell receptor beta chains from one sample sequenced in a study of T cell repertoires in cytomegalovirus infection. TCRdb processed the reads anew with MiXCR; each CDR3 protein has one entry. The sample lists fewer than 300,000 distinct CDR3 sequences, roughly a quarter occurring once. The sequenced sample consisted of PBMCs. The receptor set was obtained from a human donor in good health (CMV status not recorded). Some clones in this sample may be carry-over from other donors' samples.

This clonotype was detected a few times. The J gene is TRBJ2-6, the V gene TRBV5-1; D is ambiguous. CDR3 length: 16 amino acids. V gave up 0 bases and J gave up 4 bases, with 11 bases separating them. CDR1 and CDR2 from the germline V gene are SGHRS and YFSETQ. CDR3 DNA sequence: TGCGCCAGCAGCTTGGAAATGAGGTCCGGGGCCAACGTCCTGACTTTC. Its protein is CASSLEMRSGANVLTF. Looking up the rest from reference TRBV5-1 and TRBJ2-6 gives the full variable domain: KAGVTQTPRYLIKTRGQQVTLSCSPISGHRSVSWYQQTPGQGLQFLFEYFSETQRNKGNFPGRFSGRQFSNSRSEMNVSTLELGDSALYLCASSLEMRSGANVLTFGAGSRLTVL.

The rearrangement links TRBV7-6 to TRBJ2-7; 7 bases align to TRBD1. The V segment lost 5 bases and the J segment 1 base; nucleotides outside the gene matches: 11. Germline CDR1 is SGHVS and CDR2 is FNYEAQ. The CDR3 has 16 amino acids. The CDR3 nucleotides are TGTGCCAGCAGCGCGTACCGGGACAGATTATCCTACGAGCAGTACTTC. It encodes CASSAYRDRLSYEQYF.

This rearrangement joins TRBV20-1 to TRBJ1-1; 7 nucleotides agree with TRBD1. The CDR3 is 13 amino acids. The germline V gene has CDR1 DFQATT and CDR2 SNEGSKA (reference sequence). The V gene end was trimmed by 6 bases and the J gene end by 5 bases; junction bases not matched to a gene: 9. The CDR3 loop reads CSAPPTGRTEAFF. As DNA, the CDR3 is TGCAGTGCCCCGCCGACAGGGCGGACTGAAGCTTTCTTT.

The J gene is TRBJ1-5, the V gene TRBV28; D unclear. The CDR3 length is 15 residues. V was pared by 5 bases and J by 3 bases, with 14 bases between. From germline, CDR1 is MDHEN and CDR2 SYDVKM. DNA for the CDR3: TGTGCCAGCAGTCCCGGGCGCGGATACAATCAGCCCCAGCATTTT. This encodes CASSPGRGYNQPQHF.

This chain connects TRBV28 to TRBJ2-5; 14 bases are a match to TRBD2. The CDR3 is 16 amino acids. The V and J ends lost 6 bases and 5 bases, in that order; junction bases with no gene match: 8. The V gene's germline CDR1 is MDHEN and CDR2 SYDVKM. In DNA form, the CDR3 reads TGTGCCAGCAGGCGACTAGCGGGAGGGCCTGAGGAGACCCAGTACTTC. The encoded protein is CASRRLAGGPEETQYF.

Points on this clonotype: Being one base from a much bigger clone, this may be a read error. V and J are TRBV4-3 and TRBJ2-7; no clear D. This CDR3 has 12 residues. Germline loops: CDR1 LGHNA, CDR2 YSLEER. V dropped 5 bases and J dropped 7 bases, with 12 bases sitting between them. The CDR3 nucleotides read TGCGCCAGCAGCAAATCATTTGGGGAGCAGTACTTC. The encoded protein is CASSKSFGEQYF.

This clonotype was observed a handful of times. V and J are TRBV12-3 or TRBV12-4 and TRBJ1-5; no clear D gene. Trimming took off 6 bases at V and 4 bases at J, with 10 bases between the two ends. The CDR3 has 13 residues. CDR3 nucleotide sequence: TGTGCCAGCAGCCGGGCGGTAAATCAGCCCCAGCATTTT. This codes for CASSRAVNQPQHF.